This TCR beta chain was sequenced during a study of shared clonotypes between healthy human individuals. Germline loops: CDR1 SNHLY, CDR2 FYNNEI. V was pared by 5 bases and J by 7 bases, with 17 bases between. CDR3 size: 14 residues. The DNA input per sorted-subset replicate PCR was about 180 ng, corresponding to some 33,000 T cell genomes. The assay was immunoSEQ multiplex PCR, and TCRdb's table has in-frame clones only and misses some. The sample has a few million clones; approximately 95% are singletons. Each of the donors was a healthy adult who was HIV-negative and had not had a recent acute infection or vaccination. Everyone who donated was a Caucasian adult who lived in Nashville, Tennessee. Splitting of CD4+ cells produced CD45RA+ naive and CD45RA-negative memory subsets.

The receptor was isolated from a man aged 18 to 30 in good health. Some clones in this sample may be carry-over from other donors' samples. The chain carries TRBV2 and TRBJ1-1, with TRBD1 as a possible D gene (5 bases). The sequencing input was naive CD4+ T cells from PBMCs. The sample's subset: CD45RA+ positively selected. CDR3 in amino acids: CASSPGLEKGEAFF. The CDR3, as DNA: TGTGCCAGCAGTCCGGGACTCGAAAAGGGTGAAGCTTTCTTT.